This TCR gamma chain was found in a study of Vδ1+ human thymocytes. Extracted RNA was reverse transcribed into cDNA. CDR3 amplicons came from multiplex PCR with pooled V-gene forward and constant-region reverse primers. TCRdb re-called the multiplex PCR reads with CATT. The table records some 22,000 gamma-chain clones, roughly 15% of them present only once. V lost 3 bases and J lost 7; bases outside the gene matches: 12. In germline, CDR1 is GITISATS, CDR2 ISYDGTV (reference sequence). The CDR3 has 14 amino acids. This clone was counted a few times. No antigen is known for it. Whole-study findings and limits: In the thymus, TRG and TRD repertoires looked highly polyclonal with Gaussian CDR3 lengths. The authors advised highly purified populations and single-cell validation.

The rearrangement links TRGV9 to TRGJ1 or TRGJ2. The source is a child younger than two who had congenital heart surgery. Sequenced: Vdelta1+ gamma-delta thymocytes from the thymus. Subset defined: FACS-sorted CD3+ TCRalphabeta- TCRVdelta1+ TCRVdelta2- thymocytes. The CDR3 DNA reads as TGTGCCTTGTGGGAGAAACTAAGGAGGTATAAGAAACTCTTT. Protein sequence: CALWEKLRRYKKLF.